These 25 T cell receptor beta chains were all obtained from the same sample, sequenced in a study of blood T cell repertoires in COVID-19. Assay used: immunoSEQ multiplex PCR; TCRdb lists only in-frame clones, some missing. The data contain 59,000 or so clones, less than 80% of them singletons. Source material: peripheral blood. These receptors were taken from a man in his 60s with acute or convalescent COVID-19.

In nucleotides, the CDR3 is TGTGCCAGCAGTCCTAGCGGTGGCACCTACAATGAGCAGTTCTTC. This gives the protein CASSPSGGTYNEQFF. The V call is TRBV6-5, the J call TRBJ2-1, with 7 bases identical to TRBD2. CDR3 length: 15 amino acids. J lost 2 bases, V lost 5 bases, and 6 bases had no gene match. CDR1 and CDR2 from the germline V gene are MNHEY and SVGAGI.

The CDR3 reads CASSAHRGLEQYF. In DNA, the CDR3 is TGTGCCAGCAGCGCCCACAGGGGGCTGGAGCAGTACTTC. The V and J genes are TRBV7-3 and TRBJ2-7, with TRBD1 identical over 9 bases. Germline loops: CDR1 SGHTA, CDR2 FQGTGA. The junction had 6 bases not matched to a gene; V was cut back by 5 bases and J by 7 bases. The CDR3 spans 13 residues. Together with reference TRBV7-3 and TRBJ2-7, the CDR3 gives the full variable domain: GAGVSQTPSNKVTEKGKYVELRCDPISGHTALYWYRQSLGQGPEFLIYFQGTGAADDSGLPNDRFFAVRPEGSVSTLKIQRTERGDSAVYLCASSAHRGLEQYFGPGTRLTVT.

This sequence joins TRBV28 and TRBJ1-1; tentatively, D is TRBD1 (6 bases). The CDR3 runs 13 residues. Trimming removed 6 bases at V and 5 bases at J, with 13 bases between. CDR1 and CDR2 from the germline V gene are MDHEN and SYDVKM. The CDR3 protein is CASRLSGVTEAFF. The CDR3 bases are TGTGCCAGCAGGCTATCAGGGGTTACTGAAGCTTTCTTT.

CDR3 bases: TGTGCCAGCAGTGAACAGGGGGCAATGGGAACTGAAGCTTTCTTT. The encoded protein is CASSEQGAMGTEAFF. The rearrangement links TRBV6-1 to TRBJ1-1, with TRBD1 identical over 8 bases. Germline assignment: CDR1 MNHNS and CDR2 SASEGT. The CDR3 is 15 amino acids. V shed 2 bases, J shed 5 bases, and the junction held 7 bases outside the gene matches.

The J gene is TRBJ1-2, the V gene TRBV28, with D unclear. Trimming removed 7 bases at V and 2 bases at J, with 8 bases between. The length of the CDR3 is 12 residues. Per the germline V gene, CDR1 is MDHEN and CDR2 is SYDVKM. The CDR3 nucleotides are TGTGCCAGCATGACTGGAAACTATGGCTACACCTTC. It yields the protein CASMTGNYGYTF.

The chain has TRBV29-1 and TRBJ2-1; D is perhaps TRBD2 (6 bases). This CDR3 comprises 16 residues. The V and J ends lost 1 base and 1 base respectively, with 14 bases between them. CDR1 and CDR2 (germline): SQVTM, ANQGSEA. The CDR3 region has the DNA TGCAGCGTTGAAGGGTCCCTAGCGCGTTCCTACAATGAGCAGTTCTTC. The encoded protein is CSVEGSLARSYNEQFF.

This clone was recorded a few times. The J gene is TRBJ2-7, the V gene TRBV9; 11 bases align to TRBD2. V dropped 4 bases and J dropped 0; count of bases not matched to a gene: 6. The CDR3 runs to 16 residues. Per the germline V gene, CDR1 is SGDLS and CDR2 is YYNGEE. The CDR3 loop is CASSFRLAGLSYEQYF. Here the CDR3 DNA reads TGTGCCAGCAGCTTTAGACTAGCGGGACTCTCCTACGAGCAGTACTTC.

V and J are TRBV5-8 and TRBJ2-1; 9 bases align to TRBD2. CDR3 length equals 16 residues. From germline, CDR1 is SGHTS and CDR2 YDEGEE. Trimming took 6 bases from V and 9 from J; bases not matched to a gene: 16. The CDR3: CASTPYRAGGSGEQFF. The DNA for the CDR3 is TGTGCCAGCACCCCCTATAGAGCGGGGGGATCTGGTGAGCAGTTCTTC. Complete variable domain (other parts from reference TRBV5-8 and TRBJ2-1): EAGVTQSPTHLIKTRGQQATLRCSPISGHTSVYWYQQALGLGLQFLLWYDEGEERNRGNFPPRFSGRQFPNYSSELNVNALELEDSALYLCASTPYRAGGSGEQFFGPGTRLTVL.

This rearrangement joins TRBV7-2 to TRBJ2-3; tentative D call: TRBD2 (7 bases). The ends were cut back, 2 bases at V and 4 bases at J, with 13 bases in the middle. The CDR3 length is 15 residues. Germline loops: CDR1 SGHTA, CDR2 FQGNSA. CDR3 in amino acids: CASSLRGGGPDTQYF. In DNA, the CDR3 is TGTGCCAGCAGCTTAAGGGGGGGAGGGCCAGATACGCAGTATTTT. Full variable domain (rest looked up from reference TRBV7-2 and TRBJ2-3): GAGVSQSPSNKVTEKGKDVELRCDPISGHTALYWYRQSLGQGLEFLIYFQGNSAPDKSGLPSDRFSAERTGGSVSTLTIQRTQQEDSAVYLCASSLRGGGPDTQYFGPGTRLTVL.

The DNA for the CDR3 is TGCAGTGCTAGGGGAGAGACTGAAGCTTTCTTT. Residues: CSARGETEAFF. The gene calls are TRBV20-1 and TRBJ1-1; D uncertain. Between the trimmed V and J ends, which lost 3 bases and 5 bases, there was a span of 7 bases. This CDR3 has 11 amino acids. Germline V gene sequence: CDR1 DFQATT, CDR2 SNEGSKA (reference sequence).

The chain carries TRBV7-9 and TRBJ1-2; D is unresolved. The CDR3 length is 13 residues. V lost 1 base and J 5 bases, leaving 8 bases between the germline ends. Germline CDR1 and CDR2: SEHNR and FQNEAQ (reference sequence). CDR3 DNA sequence: TGTGCCAGCAGCTTAGACGCGGAATATGGCTACACCTTC. Protein sequence: CASSLDAEYGYTF.

The chain links TRBV24-1 to TRBJ2-1; 7 positions match TRBD1. CDR3 length equals 14 residues. After removal of 3 bases from V and 7 bases from J, the junction contained 5 bases not matched to a gene. CDR1 is KGHDR and CDR2 is SFDVKD in the germline V gene. CDR3 region: CATSDPDRVNEQFF. CDR3 sequence (DNA): TGTGCCACCAGTGATCCTGACAGGGTTAATGAGCAGTTCTTC.

The rearrangement links TRBV18 to TRBJ2-3, with no clear D. V was shortened by 4 bases and J by 1 base, with 6 bases between the two germline ends. The CDR3 has 13 residues. Germline loops: CDR1 KGHSH, CDR2 LQKENI. The CDR3: CASSLSGTDTQYF. DNA of the CDR3: TGTGCCAGCTCACTATCAGGCACAGATACGCAGTATTTT.

This clone appeared a few times. The V gene is TRBV2, the J gene TRBJ1-2; the D is unclear. This CDR3 is built from 13 residues. V lost 7 bases to trimming and J lost 7 bases, with 16 bases between them. In germline, CDR1 is SNHLY, CDR2 FYNNEI. Here the CDR3 DNA reads TGTGCCAGCATTGTAGGTCCGGCGGCTGGCTACACCTTC. Translating it yields CASIVGPAAGYTF.

The rearrangement links TRBV18 to TRBJ1-2; 8 positions match TRBD1. This CDR3 has 16 amino acids. Germline V lookup: CDR1 KGHSH, CDR2 LQKENI. V shed 3 bases, J shed 7 bases, and the junction held 13 bases outside the gene matches. CDR3 loop: CASSPPVKGTGPGYTF. The CDR3 nucleotides read TGTGCCAGCTCACCGCCCGTTAAAGGGACAGGACCTGGCTACACCTTC.

The chain carries TRBV5-1 and TRBJ2-5; TRBD2 might be the D (5 bases). CDR1 is SGHRS and CDR2 is YFSETQ in the germline V gene. V shed 4 bases and J shed 3 bases, with 16 bases lying between them. The CDR3 covers 15 residues. CDR3 in DNA: TGCGCCAGCAGCCCCGGGGAGTATACTAAAGAGACCCAGTACTTC. Its translation: CASSPGEYTKETQYF.

The chain joins TRBV5-5 to TRBJ2-3; maybe TRBD1 (5 bases). From germline, CDR1 is SGHKS and CDR2 YYEKEE (reference sequence). V lost 2 bases and J 0 bases, leaving 10 bases between the germline ends. The CDR3 totals 15 residues. The CDR3 region is CASSFRAASTDTQYF. The DNA for the CDR3 is TGTGCCAGCAGCTTCAGGGCCGCTAGCACAGATACGCAGTATTTT.

The CDR3 reads CASSLVQSEKLFF. The CDR3 DNA reads TGTGCCAGCAGTTTAGTTCAGTCAGAAAAACTGTTTTTT. The rearrangement links TRBV27 to TRBJ1-4; D remains ambiguous. The length of the CDR3 is 13 residues. The germline gives CDR1 MNHEY, CDR2 SMNVEV (reference sequence). Trimming removed 2 bases from V and 8 bases from J, with 9 bases in between.

The V call is TRBV24-1, the J call TRBJ1-2; 7 bases align to TRBD1. The germline CDR1 and CDR2 sequences are KGHDR and SFDVKD. The CDR3 has 13 amino acids. V shed 5 bases, J shed 7 bases, and the junction held 6 bases outside the gene matches. DNA for the CDR3: TGTGCCACCAGTGCCGGACAGGCGGTTGGCTACACCTTC. Its translation is CATSAGQAVGYTF.

This clone has more than one count but fewer than ten. Mismatch with germline at one junction end may stem from a read error. The chain couples TRBV7-9 to TRBJ1-6; D is perhaps TRBD1 (6 bases). Germline V lookup: CDR1 SEHNR, CDR2 FQNEAQ (reference sequence). The CDR3 sequence is 16 residues long. DNA of the CDR3: TGTGCCAGCAGGTTAGGTGACAGGCCCGGGAATTCACCCCTCCACTTT. It encodes CASRLGDRPGNSPLHF.

V is TRBV28 and J is TRBJ1-4; a weak D match, TRBD1 (5 bases). V lost 11 bases, J lost 7 bases, and 23 bases lay in between. CDR3 length equals 15 residues. Germline CDR1 and CDR2: MDHEN and SYDVKM. The CDR3 is CAGGTAGSMSEKLFF. The CDR3 region has the DNA TGTGCCGGGGGGACCGCCGGGTCCATGAGTGAAAAACTGTTTTTT.

The chain combines TRBV6-5 with TRBJ2-6; maybe TRBD1 (6 bases). Germline-derived CDR1 and CDR2 are MNHEY and SVGAGI. This CDR3 has 12 residues. The V and J ends lost 7 bases and 11 bases respectively, with 12 bases between them. The DNA of the CDR3 is TGTGCCAGCATCCGGGCAGGGGACGTCCTGACTTTC. As protein: CASIRAGDVLTF.

The chain employs TRBV5-8 and TRBJ2-7; TRBD2 matches 9 bases. Looked up from germline, CDR1 is SGHTS and CDR2 is YDEGEE. The CDR3 extends over 16 amino acids. V was clipped by 1 base and J by 2 bases; unmatched bases: 7. This CDR3 is CASSLILAGAPYEQYF. As DNA, the CDR3 is TGTGCCAGCAGCTTGATATTAGCGGGAGCACCCTACGAGCAGTACTTC.

This chain joins TRBV11-2 and TRBJ2-2; 8 nucleotides line up with TRBD1. The CDR3 loop spans 17 amino acids. J lost 4 bases, V lost 4 bases, and 11 bases had no gene match. Germline V gives CDR1 SGHAT, CDR2 FQNNGV. The DNA of the CDR3 is TGTGCCAGCAGCTCTATAATCGCCGGGACAGGCACCGGGGAGCTGTTTTTT. It codes for CASSSIIAGTGTGELFF.

This sequence joins TRBV9 and TRBJ1-1; tentative D call: TRBD1 (6 bases). The V end was cut by 0 bases, the J end by 1 base, with 16 bases between. CDR1 and CDR2 from the germline V gene are SGDLS and YYNGEE. The CDR3 is 17 amino acids. Here the CDR3 reads CASSVGDTQLRNTEAFF. CDR3 DNA: TGTGCCAGCAGCGTAGGGGACACCCAACTAAGGAACACTGAAGCTTTCTTT.